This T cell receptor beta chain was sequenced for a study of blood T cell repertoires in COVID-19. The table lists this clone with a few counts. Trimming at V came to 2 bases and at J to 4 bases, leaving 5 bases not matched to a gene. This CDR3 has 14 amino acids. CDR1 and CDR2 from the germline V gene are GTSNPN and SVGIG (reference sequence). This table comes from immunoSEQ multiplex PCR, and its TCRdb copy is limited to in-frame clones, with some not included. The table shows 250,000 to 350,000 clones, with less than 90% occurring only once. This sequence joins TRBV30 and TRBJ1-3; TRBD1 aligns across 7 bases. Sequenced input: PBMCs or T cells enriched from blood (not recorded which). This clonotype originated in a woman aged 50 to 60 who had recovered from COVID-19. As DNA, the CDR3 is TGTGCCTGGAGTTTATGGGACAGAGGAAACACCATATATTTT. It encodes CAWSLWDRGNTIYF. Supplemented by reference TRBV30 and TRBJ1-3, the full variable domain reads SQTIHQWPATLVQPVGSPLSLECTVEGTSNPNLYWYRQAAGRGLQLLFYSVGIGQISSEVPQNLSASRPQDRQFILSSKKLLLSDSGFYLCAWSLWDRGNTIYFGEGSWLTVV.